The clone carrying this T cell receptor beta chain was found a few times. As yet, its antigen is unknown. Each gene name is a mouse one. The observed sequence ends 4 residues before the CDR3 terminus, with the missing tail filled in from the germline J gene. The entry originates in a study of CD8+ T cells in alopecia areata. RNA extraction and reverse transcription yielded cDNA as sequencing template. The method was immunoSEQ multiplex PCR; TCRdb's version includes in-frame clones alone and lacks a portion of them. The sample has 90,000 to 130,000 clones, none seen only once. The trim removed 6 bases at V and 0 bases at J, leaving 7 bases unmatched. Germline V CDR1 and CDR2: FNHDT, SITEND (reference sequence). The CDR3 covers 15 residues. Findings of the study overall: The study found higher clonality in lesional than normal scalp, especially in alopecia totalis/universalis. When scalp samples are sequenced, resident alphabeta T cells of normal skin are also captured.

The sample was lesional skin. This clonotype was obtained from a C3H/HeJ mouse with alopecia areata. This mouse strain has H2-k as its MHC haplotype. The genes are TRBV19 and TRBJ2-7; 9 nucleotides agree with TRBD2. CDR3 bases read: TGTGCCAGCAAAACTGGGGGGCCCCTCTCCTAT. It codes for CASKTGGPLSY. Given in full, the CDR3 is CASKTGGPLSYEQYF.